The clone carrying this T cell receptor beta chain has only one observation. Original data processing: From reference gene primer amplification, estimates of nucleated cell counts were derived. Method: immunoSEQ multiplex PCR; TCRdb's copy keeps in-frame clones and lacks some. V, J and clone size were drawn from that table, and D and trimming were deduced from the DNA. The data contain roughly 150,000 clones, 82% of them seen just once; the ten biggest clones take up 10% to 13%. This record belongs to a study of blood T cell repertoires in COVID-19. Study at large: The samples span acute and convalescent COVID-19 from the United States, Italy and Spain. Nucleic acid was either cDNA or gDNA, and it came from T cells, B-cell-depleted T cells, or PBMCs.

Germline CDR1 SGHNT, CDR2 YYREEE (reference sequence). The CDR3 spans 15 residues. The V and J ends lost 6 bases and 6 bases, in that order; junction bases with no gene match: 9. The sequenced material came from peripheral blood. The source of this sequence is a woman aged 80 or over with active or convalescent COVID-19. This chain uses TRBV5-4 with TRBJ2-1, with 10 bases identical to TRBD2. DNA of the CDR3: TGTGCCAGCACCCCCGCTAGCGGGAGTCTCAATGAGCAGTTCTTC. The encoded protein is CASTPASGSLNEQFF. Combining the CDR3 with reference TRBV5-4 and TRBJ2-1 gives the whole variable domain ETGVTQSPTHLIKTRGQQVTLRCSSQSGHNTVSWYQQALGQGPQFIFQYYREEENGRGNFPPRFSGLQFPNYSSELNVNALELDDSALYLCASTPASGSLNEQFFGPGTRLTVL.